A single sample is the source of the 6 T cell receptor beta chains below, sequenced in a study of CD8+ T cells in alopecia areata. RNA was isolated and reverse transcribed to cDNA, the sequencing template. Only in-frame clones appear in the TCRdb table, and some are missing; sequencing was by immunoSEQ multiplex PCR. The table shows about 110,000 clones, with over 55% occurring only once. Sequencing used NKG2D-low CD8+ T cells sorted from blood. The source of these receptors is a human donor with alopecia areata.

This rearrangement joins TRBV11-2 to TRBJ2-1; D uncertain. V dropped 0 bases and J dropped 2 bases, with 11 bases sitting between them. This CDR3 has 16 amino acids. From germline, CDR1 is SGHAT and CDR2 FQNNGV. The CDR3 coding sequence is TGTGCCAGCAGCTTAGAGGGTCAGAGGACCTACAATGAGCAGTTCTTC. This gives the protein CASSLEGQRTYNEQFF.

This chain connects TRBV7-6 to TRBJ1-1; 8 positions agree with TRBD1. Trimming took 1 base from V and 11 from J; bases not matched to a gene: 6. CDR1 and CDR2 (germline): SGHVS, FNYEAQ. The CDR3 loop spans 13 amino acids. The chain's CDR3 is CASSLVWQGAAFF. The CDR3 DNA reads as TGTGCCAGCAGCTTAGTTTGGCAGGGGGCGGCTTTCTTT.

This chain joins TRBV19 and TRBJ2-7; the match to TRBD1 covers 10 bases. Germline CDR1 and CDR2: LNHDA and SQIVND (reference sequence). V lost 7 bases to trimming and J lost 4 bases; unmatched junction nucleotides: 7. CDR3 length equals 14 residues. CDR3 DNA sequence: TGTGCCAGTACCGGGACAGGGGCGTTATACGAGCAGTACTTC. Translating gives CASTGTGALYEQYF.

J is TRBJ2-3 and V is TRBV9, with D unresolved. This CDR3 is built from 13 residues. Germline V gene lookup returns CDR1 SGDLS and CDR2 YYNGEE. V was trimmed by 4 bases and J by 1 base, leaving 7 bases between them. The CDR3 loop is CASSLSGTDTQYF. The DNA of the CDR3 is TGTGCCAGCAGCCTATCTGGCACAGATACGCAGTATTTT.

V gene TRBV29-1 combines with J gene TRBJ2-7; D is unresolved. The CDR3 covers 11 residues. Trimming took 5 bases from V and 2 from J, leaving 7 bases between them. Germline V gene data show CDR1 as SQVTM and CDR2 as ANQGSEA. CDR3 protein: CSVYTAYEQYF. The CDR3 DNA reads as TGCAGCGTTTATACCGCCTACGAGCAGTACTTC.

The chain uses TRBV4-1 and TRBJ2-5; either TRBD1 or TRBD2 may fit D (5 bases each). CDR3 size: 14 residues. V lost 1 base and J 5 bases, leaving 11 bases between the germline ends. Per the germline V gene, CDR1 is MGHRA and CDR2 is YSYEKL. Here the CDR3 DNA reads TGCGCCAGCAGCCAAGTACCCAGGGAGGAGACCCAGTACTTC. This sequence encodes CASSQVPREETQYF.